What follows is one TCR beta chain and its context. The target antigen is unknown. This sample is drawn from a study of shared clonotypes between healthy human individuals. Study overall: Each donor's CD4 naive and CD4 memory cells filled three plates apiece, CD8 naive two, and CD8 memory one.

Study-level results: Genetic and exposure-history diversity was limited by the few donors.

The donor population consisted of healthy HIV-negative adults with no recent acute infections or vaccinations. CD45RA-negative memory and CD45RA+ naive subsets were split from the CD4+ cells. This CDR3 has 13 amino acids. Germline V gene sequence: CDR1 SNHLY, CDR2 FYNNEI. Trimming cost V 4 bases and J 8 bases, with 14 bases left between them. Sequencing was performed with immunoSEQ multiplex PCR; in TCRdb, only in-frame clones are kept and a portion is missing. The sample carries approximately 2,000,000 clones, 85% to 95% recorded once. The rearrangement uses TRBV2 and TRBJ1-2; D unresolved. The source of this sequence is a man aged 18 to 30 in good health. Some clones in this sample may be carry-over from other donors' samples. The specimen was naive CD4+ T cells from PBMCs. The sample's subset: CD45RA+ positively selected. The CDR3, as DNA: TGTGCCAGCAGTGCAGACCAGCAAGGAGGCTACACCTTC. Translated: CASSADQQGGYTF. The complete variable domain, with remaining parts taken from reference TRBV2 and TRBJ1-2, reads EPEVTQTPSHQVTQMGQEVILRCVPISNHLYFYWYRQILGQKVEFLVSFYNNEISEKSEIFDDQFSVERPDGSNFTLKIRSTKLEDSAMYFCASSADQQGGYTFGSGTRLTVV.